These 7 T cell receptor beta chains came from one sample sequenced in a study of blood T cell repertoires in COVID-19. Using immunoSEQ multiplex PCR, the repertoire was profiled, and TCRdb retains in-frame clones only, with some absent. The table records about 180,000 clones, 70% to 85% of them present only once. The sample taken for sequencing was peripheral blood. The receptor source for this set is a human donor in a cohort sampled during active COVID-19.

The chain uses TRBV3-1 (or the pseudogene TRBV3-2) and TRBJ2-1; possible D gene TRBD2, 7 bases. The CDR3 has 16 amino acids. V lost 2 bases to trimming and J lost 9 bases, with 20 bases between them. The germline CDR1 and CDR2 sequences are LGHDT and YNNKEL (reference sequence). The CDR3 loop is CASSQMAGAPSGEQFF. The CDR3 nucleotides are TGTGCCAGCAGCCAAATGGCGGGGGCCCCGTCGGGTGAGCAGTTCTTC.

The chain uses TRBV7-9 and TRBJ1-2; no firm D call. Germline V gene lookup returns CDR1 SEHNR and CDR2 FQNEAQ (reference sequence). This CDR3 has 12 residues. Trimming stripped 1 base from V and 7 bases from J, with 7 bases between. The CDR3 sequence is CASSLVVSGYTF. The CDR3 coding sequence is TGTGCCAGCAGCTTAGTCGTATCTGGCTACACCTTC. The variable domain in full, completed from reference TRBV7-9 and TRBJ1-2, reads DTGVSQNPRHKITKRGQNVTFRCDPISEHNRLYWYRQTLGQGPEFLTYFQNEAQLEKSRLLSDRFSAERPKGSFSTLEIQRTEQGDSAMYLCASSLVVSGYTFGSGTRLTVV.

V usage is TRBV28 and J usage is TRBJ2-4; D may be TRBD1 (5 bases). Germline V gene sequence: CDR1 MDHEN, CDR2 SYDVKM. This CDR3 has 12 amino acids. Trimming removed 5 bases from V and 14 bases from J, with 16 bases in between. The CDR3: CASSLLGRDKYF. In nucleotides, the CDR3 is TGTGCCAGCAGTCTACTGGGCAGGGATAAGTACTTC.

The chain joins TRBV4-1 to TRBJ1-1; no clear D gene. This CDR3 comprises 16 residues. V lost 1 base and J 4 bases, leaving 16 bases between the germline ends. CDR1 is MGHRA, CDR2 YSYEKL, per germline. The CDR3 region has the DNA TGCGCCAGCAGCCAAGTTGCCGGGGAAGAAGGCACTGAAGCTTTCTTT. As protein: CASSQVAGEEGTEAFF.

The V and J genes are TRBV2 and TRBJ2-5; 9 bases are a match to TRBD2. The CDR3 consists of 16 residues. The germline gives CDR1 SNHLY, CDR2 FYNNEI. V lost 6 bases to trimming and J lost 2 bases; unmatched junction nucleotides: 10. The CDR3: CASRSVRGGGQETQYF. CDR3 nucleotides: TGTGCCAGCAGGAGTGTGCGGGGGGGCGGGCAAGAGACCCAGTACTTC.

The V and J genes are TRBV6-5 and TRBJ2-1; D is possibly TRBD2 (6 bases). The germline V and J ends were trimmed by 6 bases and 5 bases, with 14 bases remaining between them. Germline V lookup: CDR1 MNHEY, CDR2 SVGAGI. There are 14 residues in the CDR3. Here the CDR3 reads CASRLGVADNEQFF. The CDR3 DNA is TGTGCCAGCAGGCTTGGGGTAGCGGACAATGAGCAGTTCTTC.

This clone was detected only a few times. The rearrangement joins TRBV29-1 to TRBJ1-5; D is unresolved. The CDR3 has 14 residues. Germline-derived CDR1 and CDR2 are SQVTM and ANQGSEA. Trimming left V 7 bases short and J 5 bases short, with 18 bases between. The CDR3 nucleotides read TGCAGCGCCTCAACGGGGAAGCACCATCAGCCCCAGCATTTT. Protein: CSASTGKHHQPQHF. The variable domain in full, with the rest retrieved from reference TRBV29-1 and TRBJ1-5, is SAVISQKPSRDICQRGTSLTIQCQVDSQVTMMFWYRQQPGQSLTLIATANQGSEATYESGFVIDKFPISRPNLTFSTLTVSNMSPEDSSIYLCSASTGKHHQPQHFGDGTRLSIL.